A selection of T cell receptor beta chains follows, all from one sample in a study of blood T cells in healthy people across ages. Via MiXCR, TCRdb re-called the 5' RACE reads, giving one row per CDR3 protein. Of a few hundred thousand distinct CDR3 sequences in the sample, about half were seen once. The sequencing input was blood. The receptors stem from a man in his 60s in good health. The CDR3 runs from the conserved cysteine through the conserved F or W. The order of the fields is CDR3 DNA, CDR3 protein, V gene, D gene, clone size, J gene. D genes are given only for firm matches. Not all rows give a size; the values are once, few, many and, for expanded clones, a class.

TGCAGTGCTTCATTAGTAGCGGTGAACAATGAGCAGTTCTTC | CSASLVAVNNEQFF | TRBV20-1 | NA | few | TRBJ2-1
TGTGCCAGCAGGCCTGGAGCCAAAAACATTCAGTACTTC | CASRPGAKNIQYF | TRBV6-2/TRBV6-3 | NA | NA | TRBJ2-4
TGCAGTGCTAGAGATCCCAGGGCCGGTAGGGCCCCCCCCCAAGAGACCCAGTACTTC | CSARDPRAGRAPPQETQYF | TRBV20-1 | NA | NA | TRBJ2-5
TGTGCCAGTGCACAGGGGTCCACCGGCTCCTACGAGCAGTACTTC | CASAQGSTGSYEQYF | TRBV28 | TRBD1 | NA | TRBJ2-7
TGCAGTGCTGGGCCGTGGCGTGGCAATGAGCAGTTCTTC | CSAGPWRGNEQFF | TRBV20-1 | NA | NA | TRBJ2-1
TGTGCCAGCAGTTATGGGGGGCCGAGAGATACGCAGTATTTT | CASSYGGPRDTQYF | TRBV27 | NA | NA | TRBJ2-3
TGCAGCGTTGAAGATCGGCGCAGGTGGAGCACAGATACGCAGTATTTT | CSVEDRRRWSTDTQYF | TRBV29-1 | NA | many | TRBJ2-3
TGTGCCAGCAGCCAAGGGTTCTACGAGCAGTACTTC | CASSQGFYEQYF | TRBV3-1 | NA | many | TRBJ2-7
TGTGCCACCTCCCCGGAGGGGGTGAGGGGCTACACCTTC | CATSPEGVRGYTF | TRBV27 | NA | NA | TRBJ1-2
TGCGCCAGCAGCCGACCTGAGAACAGGGAAGAGACCCAGTACTTC | CASSRPENREETQYF | TRBV5-1 | NA | NA | TRBJ2-5
TGCGGCGGTGGACAGGACGGGGCCGAGCAGTACTTC | CGGGQDGAEQYF | TRBV29-1 | TRBD1 | NA | TRBJ2-7
TGCGCCAGCTCGGTTTGGGCGTCTCGGAATGAGCAGTTCTTC | CASSVWASRNEQFF | TRBV10-1 | NA | NA | TRBJ2-1
TGTGCCTGGAATAGGGGCTTCAACTATGGCTACACCTTC | CAWNRGFNYGYTF | TRBV30 | NA | NA | TRBJ1-2
TGCGCCAGCAGCCTGTTACCGCCCAGGACAGGGGCCCATGAGCAGTTCTTC | CASSLLPPRTGAHEQFF | TRBV5-1 | TRBD1 | NA | TRBJ2-1
TGCAGCGTTCCAAAGGGGTTAAGCACAGATACGCAGTTCTTC | CSVPKGLSTDTQFF | TRBV29-1 | NA | NA | TRBJ2-1
TGTGCCAGCAGTTACGCGACCGGATTAAATGAGCAGTTCTTC | CASSYATGLNEQFF | TRBV6-6 | NA | NA | TRBJ2-1
TGTGCCAGCAGCTTATTGCGGGAGAATGAGCAGTTCTTC | CASSLLRENEQFF | TRBV7-3 | TRBD2 | few | TRBJ2-1
TGTGCCTGGACCTCATCGGGAGTGGCCGGGGAGCTGTTTTTT | CAWTSSGVAGELFF | TRBV30 | NA | NA | TRBJ2-2
TGTGCCAGCAAGCGAGACAGGGCGAGGTCAGATACGCAGTATTTT | CASKRDRARSDTQYF | TRBV27 | TRBD1 | NA | TRBJ2-3
TGTGCCAGCAGCCCCCGACTGAAGCCCTACAATGAGCAGTTCTTC | CASSPRLKPYNEQFF | TRBV7-6 | NA | NA | TRBJ2-1
TGTGCCGGCAGTAACTCCTACAATGAGCAGTTCTTC | CAGSNSYNEQFF | TRBV2 | NA | NA | TRBJ2-1
TGTGCCAGCAGTGAAACTGACAGGGGGACCTACGAGCAGTACTTC | CASSETDRGTYEQYF | TRBV28 | TRBD1 | NA | TRBJ2-7
TGCAGTGCTAGATTTGGGACTAGCGGATACAATGAGCAGTACTTC | CSARFGTSGYNEQYF | TRBV20-1 | TRBD2 | NA | TRBJ2-5
TGTGCCAGCAGCCCCGGGGCTCCTAGCGGCCAAAGAGGTGAGCAGTTCTTC | CASSPGAPSGQRGEQFF | TRBV7-9 | TRBD2 | NA | TRBJ2-1
TGCAGTGCTAGAGAACGTTCTAGCACAGATACGCAGTATTTT | CSARERSSTDTQYF | TRBV20-1 | NA | NA | TRBJ2-3
TGTGCCAGCACCACCGGGGACTCAGCCTACGAGCAGTACTTC | CASTTGDSAYEQYF | TRBV6-2/TRBV6-3 | NA | NA | TRBJ2-7
TGTGCCAGCAGCTGGGGGGGGAGGGACCCGACAGATACGCAGTATTTT | CASSWGGRDPTDTQYF | TRBV11-2 | TRBD2 | few | TRBJ2-3
TGTGCCAGCGCCAAGGGGCTAGACGCTCAAGAGACCCAGTACTTC | CASAKGLDAQETQYF | TRBV7-6 | NA | NA | TRBJ2-5
TGTGCCAGCAGCTTAATGCCCTTTGGGGACATTCAGTACTTC | CASSLMPFGDIQYF | TRBV7-8 | NA | few | TRBJ2-4
TGTGCCAGCAGCGCCAGCCCCAAAATCCACGCTGAAGCTTTCTTT | CASSASPKIHAEAFF | TRBV9 | NA | NA | TRBJ1-1
TGTGCCAGCAATCTTCCTAGCGGGGGGCAATACAATGAGCAGTTCTTC | CASNLPSGGQYNEQFF | TRBV5-5 | TRBD2 | many | TRBJ2-1
TGTGCCAGCAGCCAAAGGCTAGCGGGGTCAGATACGCAGTATTTT | CASSQRLAGSDTQYF | TRBV3-1 | TRBD2 | NA | TRBJ2-3